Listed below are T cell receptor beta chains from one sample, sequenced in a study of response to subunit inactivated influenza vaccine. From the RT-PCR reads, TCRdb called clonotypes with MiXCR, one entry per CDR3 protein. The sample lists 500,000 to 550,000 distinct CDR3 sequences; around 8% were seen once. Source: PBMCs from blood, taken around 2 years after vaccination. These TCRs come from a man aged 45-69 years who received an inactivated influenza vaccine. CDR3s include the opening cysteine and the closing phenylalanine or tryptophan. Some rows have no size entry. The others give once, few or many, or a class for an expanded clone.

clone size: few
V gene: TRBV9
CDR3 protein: CASSVTAGGQETQYF

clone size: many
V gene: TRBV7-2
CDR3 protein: CASSPLTGRGEKLFF

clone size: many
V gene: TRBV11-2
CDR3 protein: CASSFEGNEQFF

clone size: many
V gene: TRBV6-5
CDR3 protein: CASSSAESTDTQYF

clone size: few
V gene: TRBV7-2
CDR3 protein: CASSQTMAYEQYF

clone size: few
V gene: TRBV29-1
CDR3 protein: CSALTGGLGAEAFF

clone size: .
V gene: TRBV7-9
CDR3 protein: CASSLTGARNNEQFF

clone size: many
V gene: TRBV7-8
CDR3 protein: CASSEGGQLNEKLFF

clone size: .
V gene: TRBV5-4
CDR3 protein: CASSLVSGGPRETQYF

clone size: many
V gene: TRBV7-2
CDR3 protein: CASSLAPSGSGLDTQYF

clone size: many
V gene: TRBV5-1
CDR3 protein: CASSSFRRPTEAFF

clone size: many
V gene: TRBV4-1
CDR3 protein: CASSQGRGPQPQHF

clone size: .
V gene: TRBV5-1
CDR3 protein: CASSRQPGSYNSPLHF

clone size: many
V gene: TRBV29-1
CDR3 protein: CSVAGANQPQHF

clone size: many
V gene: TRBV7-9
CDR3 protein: CASSSYQRWGYEQYF

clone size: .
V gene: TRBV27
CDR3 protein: CASSLEREALSYEQYF

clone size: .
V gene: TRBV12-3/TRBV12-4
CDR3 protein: CASTRHPSHEQYF

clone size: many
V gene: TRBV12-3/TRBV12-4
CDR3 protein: CASRPSGGATDTQYF

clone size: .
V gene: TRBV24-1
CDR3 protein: CATSDLRTGHGQFF

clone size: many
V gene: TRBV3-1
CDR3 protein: CASSQFGGGETQYF

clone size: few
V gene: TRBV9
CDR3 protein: CASSVGDGSYNEQFF

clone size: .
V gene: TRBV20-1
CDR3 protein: CSARSRSYNSPLHF

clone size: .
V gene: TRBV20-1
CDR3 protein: CSAPDRKQGRAEKLFF

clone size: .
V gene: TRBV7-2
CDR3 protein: CASSLLVSSTDTQYF

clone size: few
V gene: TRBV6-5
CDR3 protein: CASSYSDRTDTQYF

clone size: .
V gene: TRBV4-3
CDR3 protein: CASSPDRGSNEQFF

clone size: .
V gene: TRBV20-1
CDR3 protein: CSAHSTSGGPQHF

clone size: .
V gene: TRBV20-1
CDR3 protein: CSASARNEAFF

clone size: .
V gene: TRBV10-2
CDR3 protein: CASSEARKLFF

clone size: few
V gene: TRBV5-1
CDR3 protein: CASSSAGTGYYEQYF

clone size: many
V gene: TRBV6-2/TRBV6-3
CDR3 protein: CASKPTWGTSNQPQHF

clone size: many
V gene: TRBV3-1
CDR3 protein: CASSRRDSAGYTF

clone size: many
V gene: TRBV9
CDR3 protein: CASSVGQGVGTGELFF

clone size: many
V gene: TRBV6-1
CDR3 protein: CASKAGTGNTNYGYTF

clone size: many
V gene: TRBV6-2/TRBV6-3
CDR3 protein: CASSLWGTETQYF

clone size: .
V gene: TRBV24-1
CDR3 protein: CATGKGEVTGELFF

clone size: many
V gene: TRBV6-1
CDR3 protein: CASSRMGQNSGNTIYF

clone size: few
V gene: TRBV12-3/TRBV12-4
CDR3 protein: CASSFKYGQGVYSNQPQHF

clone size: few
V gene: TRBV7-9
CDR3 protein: CASRDRETDTQYF

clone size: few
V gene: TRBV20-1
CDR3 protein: CSARNPASNTGELFF